These T cell receptor beta chains were read from a single sample in a study of blood T cell repertoires in COVID-19. Profiling relied on immunoSEQ multiplex PCR, and the TCRdb table lists in-frame clones only, not all of them. The table has approximately 60,000 clones, roughly four fifths seen once. Sequencing was performed on peripheral blood. These receptors all stem from a man in his sixties with acute or convalescent COVID-19. Each CDR3 is given with its conserved first and last residue. D genes are given only for firm matches. Clone size is shown for a subset of rows, as once, few, many or a class of expanded clone.

>TRBD1|TRBV7-9|NA|TRBJ2-4
CASSLQGGVKNIQYF
TGTGCCAGCAGCCTACAGGGGGGAGTCAAAAACATTCAGTACTTC
>TRBD1|TRBV7-6|NA|TRBJ2-2
CASSLAKYRDRSNTGELFF
TGTGCCAGCAGCTTAGCGAAGTATCGGGACAGAAGTAACACCGGGGAGCTGTTTTTT
>NA|TRBV7-9|NA|TRBJ1-1
CASSLEGQNTEAFF
TGTGCCAGCAGCTTAGAGGGACAGAACACTGAAGCTTTCTTT
>NA|TRBV4-3|NA|TRBJ1-5
CASSQEGRGSQPQHF
TGCGCCAGCAGCCAAGAGGGCAGGGGATCTCAGCCCCAGCATTTT
>TRBD1|TRBV5-5|NA|TRBJ1-4
CASSLGQGASNEKLFF
TGTGCCAGCAGTCTAGGACAGGGGGCATCTAATGAAAAACTGTTTTTT
>NA|TRBV6-2/TRBV6-3|NA|TRBJ1-1
CASSSRQFGTEAFF
TGTGCCAGCAGCAGCAGACAGTTTGGAACTGAAGCTTTCTTT
>TRBD1|TRBV25-1|once|TRBJ1-5
CASSAGTGALGNQPQHF
TGTGCCAGCAGTGCCGGGACAGGGGCCTTGGGCAATCAGCCCCAGCATTTT
>NA|TRBV30|NA|TRBJ1-1
CARNQGMNTEAFF
TGTGCCCGTAATCAGGGGATGAACACTGAAGCTTTCTTT
>NA|TRBV11-2|NA|TRBJ2-7
CASSPLRVGRSSYEQYF
TGTGCCAGCAGCCCCCTGAGAGTGGGGAGGAGCTCCTACGAGCAGTACTTC
>TRBD2|TRBV11-2|NA|TRBJ2-4
CASSLGTSGNIQYF
TGTGCCAGCAGCTTAGGGACTAGCGGAAACATTCAGTACTTC
>NA|TRBV12-2|NA|TRBJ2-7
CASPEPKSSYEQYF
TGTGCAAGTCCCGAACCCAAGAGCTCCTACGAGCAGTACTTC
>TRBD2|TRBV3-1/TRBV3-2|NA|TRBJ2-5
CASSQDWTSGSSETQYF
TGTGCCAGCAGCCAGGATTGGACTAGCGGGAGTTCAGAGACCCAGTACTTC
>TRBD2|TRBV6-1|NA|TRBJ2-1
CASSARTSGRASAEQFF
TGTGCCAGCAGTGCCCGGACTAGCGGGAGGGCCTCTGCTGAGCAGTTCTTC
>TRBD1|TRBV18|NA|TRBJ1-1
CASSPRQGDNTEAFF
TGTGCCAGCTCACCACGGCAGGGGGACAACACTGAAGCTTTCTTT
>TRBD2|TRBV7-8|NA|TRBJ2-3
CASSLKRGYSTDTQYF
TGTGCCAGCAGCTTGAAGCGGGGATATAGCACAGATACGCAGTATTTT
>TRBD1|TRBV27|NA|TRBJ2-7
CASRYRGDYYEQYF
TGTGCCAGCAGATACAGGGGCGACTACTACGAGCAGTACTTC
>TRBD2|TRBV29-1|NA|TRBJ2-3
CSVGLAASTDTQYF
TGCAGCGTGGGACTAGCAGCTAGCACAGATACGCAGTATTTT
>TRBD1|TRBV5-1|NA|TRBJ2-5
CASSSRQGVGTQYF
TGCGCCAGCAGCTCTAGACAGGGCGTGGGGACCCAGTACTTC
>NA|TRBV5-5|NA|TRBJ2-7
CASSSDSLYEQYF
TGTGCCAGCAGCTCTGACAGTCTCTACGAGCAGTACTTC
>NA|TRBV10-1|NA|TRBJ2-3
CASSESGRGPTDTQYF
TGCGCCAGCAGTGAGTCAGGCCGCGGGCCCACAGATACGCAGTATTTT
>NA|TRBV11-3|NA|TRBJ2-7
CASSLGRDPSYEQYF
TGTGCCAGCAGCTTAGGGCGGGACCCGTCCTACGAGCAGTACTTC
>NA|TRBV27|few|TRBJ2-1
CASCASELYNEQFF
TGTGCCAGCTGCGCTAGCGAACTCTACAATGAGCAGTTCTTC
>TRBD2|TRBV27|NA|TRBJ2-7
CASSLLLTSGDYEQYF
TGTGCCAGCAGTTTATTATTGACTAGCGGGGACTACGAGCAGTACTTC
>TRBD2|TRBV28|NA|TRBJ2-1
CASSSPGSSGSSYNEQFF
TGTGCCAGCAGTAGCCCGGGGTCTAGCGGGAGCTCCTACAATGAGCAGTTCTTC
>TRBD1|TRBV29-1|NA|TRBJ1-2
CSAGTGDGYTF
TGCAGCGCCGGGACAGGCGACGGCTACACCTTC
>TRBD1|TRBV28|NA|TRBJ1-1
CASSLGTGYGTEAFF
TGTGCCAGCAGTTTGGGGACAGGGTATGGTACTGAAGCTTTCTTT
>NA|TRBV29-1|few|TRBJ1-3
CSVDGNRAGNTIYF
TGCAGCGTCGACGGGAACAGGGCTGGAAACACCATATATTTT
>TRBD1|TRBV6-6|NA|TRBJ2-7
CASSLPGQGVHEQYF
TGTGCCAGCAGCCTACCGGGACAGGGTGTCCACGAGCAGTACTTC
>NA|TRBV5-4|NA|TRBJ2-7
CASSLWTEAYEQYF
TGTGCCAGCAGCTTGTGGACGGAGGCCTACGAGCAGTACTTC